Following are 30 T cell receptor beta chains from one sample sequenced in a study of blood T cell repertoires in COVID-19. Using immunoSEQ multiplex PCR, the repertoire was profiled, and TCRdb retains in-frame clones only, with some absent. The table records over 130,000 clones, roughly 90% of them present only once. Sequencing input: peripheral blood. These receptors originate from a woman aged 55-70 years with active or convalescent COVID-19.

The chain is built from TRBV7-3 and TRBJ2-5; D gene ambiguous. Germline CDR1 SGHTA, CDR2 FQGTGA. V lost 2 bases and J 4 bases, leaving 11 bases between the germline ends. The CDR3 has 14 amino acids. In DNA form, the CDR3 reads TGTGCCAGCAGCTTATTCGCGGAATCAGAGACCCAGTACTTC. Translation gives CASSLFAESETQYF.

This rearrangement joins TRBV10-3 to TRBJ1-6; D is ambiguous. The CDR3 spans 14 residues. Germline V gene lookup returns CDR1 ENHRY and CDR2 SYGVKD. V was pared by 5 bases and J by 6 bases, with 11 bases between. The CDR3 DNA reads TGTGCCATCAGTATCGGGAGTGGTAATTCACCCCTCCACTTT. Translating gives CAISIGSGNSPLHF.

The chain uses TRBV7-2 and TRBJ1-5; unclear D gene. Germline V gene sequence: CDR1 SGHTA, CDR2 FQGNSA. V was trimmed by 5 bases and J by 0 bases, leaving 17 bases between them. The CDR3 totals 17 residues. CDR3 DNA sequence: TGTGCCAGCAGCCAAGCGGTACCCGGGGTTAGCAATCAGCCCCAGCATTTT. This translates into CASSQAVPGVSNQPQHF.

The chain combines TRBV10-3 with TRBJ2-1; D remains ambiguous. The V end was cut by 2 bases, the J end by 4 bases, with 9 bases between. The length of the CDR3 is 14 residues. Germline V lookup: CDR1 ENHRY, CDR2 SYGVKD. The CDR3 DNA reads TGTGCCATCAGTGAGCTGTCGCAGTACAATGAGCAGTTCTTC. This sequence encodes CAISELSQYNEQFF.

Only one count was recorded for this clone. The genes are TRBV24-1 and TRBJ2-3; 7 bases line up with TRBD1. V was pared by 5 bases and J by 4 bases, with 8 bases of the junction left unmatched. Germline loops: CDR1 KGHDR, CDR2 SFDVKD. The CDR3 runs to 15 residues. The CDR3 sequence is CATSGGGIFADTQYF. The CDR3, as DNA: TGTGCCACCAGTGGAGGGGGCATTTTTGCAGATACGCAGTATTTT.

The chain joins TRBV2 to TRBJ2-7; 10 bases map to TRBD2. The CDR3 loop spans 14 amino acids. Trimming removed 7 bases from V and 1 base from J; junction bases left unmatched: 4. The germline V gene has CDR1 SNHLY and CDR2 FYNNEI. Here the CDR3 reads CASTTSGVSYEQYF. CDR3 sequence (DNA): TGTGCCAGCACCACTAGCGGGGTATCCTACGAGCAGTACTTC.

V and J are TRBV19 and TRBJ1-1; 7 nucleotides agree with TRBD1. V was clipped by 9 bases and J by 0 bases; unmatched bases: 7. CDR1 is LNHDA and CDR2 is SQIVND in the germline V gene (reference sequence). The CDR3 covers 14 residues. The CDR3 coding sequence is TGTGCCAGCGTACTGACAGGGTTGAACACTGAAGCTTTCTTT. This encodes CASVLTGLNTEAFF.

The chain links TRBV7-2 to TRBJ2-3; 9 bases line up with TRBD2. V shed 1 base, J shed 4 bases, and the junction held 9 bases outside the gene matches. Germline V lookup: CDR1 SGHTA, CDR2 FQGNSA. The CDR3 length is 17 residues. The CDR3 region has the DNA TGTGCCAGCAGCTTAGAAGGAGCGGGGGGCCTCGCAGATACGCAGTATTTT. Translation: CASSLEGAGGLADTQYF.

V and J are TRBV7-9 and TRBJ2-1, with 7 bases identical to TRBD2. The junction had 6 bases not matched to a gene; V was cut back by 5 bases and J by 8 bases. The CDR3 runs 13 residues. Germline V lookup: CDR1 SEHNR, CDR2 FQNEAQ (reference sequence). The DNA for the CDR3 is TGTGCCAGCAGCCGAGAGGGAGGGTATGAGCAGTTCTTC. Protein sequence: CASSREGGYEQFF.

This clone was seen only a few times. The rearrangement uses TRBV11-2 and TRBJ2-2, with D perhaps matching TRBD1 (6 bases). The germline gives CDR1 SGHAT, CDR2 FQNNGV. V lost 5 bases, J lost 5 bases, and 21 bases lay in between. The CDR3 loop spans 17 amino acids. The CDR3 bases are TGTGCCAGCAGCCCTGGACAGTGGGAAAAGAGGACCGGGGAGCTGTTTTTT. Encoded protein: CASSPGQWEKRTGELFF. Combining the CDR3 with reference TRBV11-2 and TRBJ2-2 gives the whole variable domain EAGVAQSPRYKIIEKRQSVAFWCNPISGHATLYWYQQILGQGPKLLIQFQNNGVVDDSQLPKDRFSAERLKGVDSTLKIQPAKLEDSAVYLCASSPGQWEKRTGELFFGEGSRLTVL.

The V gene is TRBV5-6, the J gene TRBJ1-5; no reliable D call. Deletions cut 6 bases from V and 5 bases from J, with 9 bases between. Germline V CDR1 and CDR2: SGHDT, YYEEEE. This CDR3 is built from 12 residues. The CDR3 here is CASTNGDQPQHF. CDR3 nucleotides: TGTGCCAGCACCAACGGAGATCAGCCCCAGCATTTT.

The chain joins TRBV5-5 to TRBJ2-1, with 9 bases aligning to TRBD2. Looked up from germline, CDR1 is SGHKS and CDR2 is YYEKEE (reference sequence). J lost 5 bases, V lost 0 bases, and 0 bases had no gene match. CDR3 length equals 14 residues. CDR3 coding DNA: TGTGCCAGCAGCTTGGGACTAGCGGACAATGAGCAGTTCTTC. The encoded protein is CASSLGLADNEQFF. The entire variable domain, with the rest obtained from reference TRBV5-5 and TRBJ2-1, is as follows: DAGVTQSPTHLIKTRGQQVTLRCSPISGHKSVSWYQQVLGQGPQFIFQYYEKEERGRGNFPDRFSARQFPNYSSELNVNALLLGDSALYLCASSLGLADNEQFFGPGTRLTVL.

The rearrangement links TRBV5-4 to TRBJ2-1; the D gene is possibly TRBD1 (6 bases). Germline V gives CDR1 SGHNT, CDR2 YYREEE (reference sequence). Trimming pared 0 bases from V and 2 bases from J, leaving 6 bases between. This CDR3 is built from 14 residues. CDR3 sequence reads: CASSLDRAYNEQFF. CDR3 bases: TGTGCCAGCAGCTTGGACAGGGCCTACAATGAGCAGTTCTTC.

The chain links TRBV18 to TRBJ2-7; TRBD1 agrees at 9 bases. CDR1 is KGHSH and CDR2 is LQKENI in the germline V gene. Germline trimming cut 5 bases from V and 6 bases from J; bases unmatched to any gene: 11. CDR3 length: 15 amino acids. DNA of the CDR3: TGTGCCAGCTCAGCCAGACAGGGGGAGATTGCCGAGCAGTACTTC. This encodes CASSARQGEIAEQYF.

The V call is TRBV4-3, the J call TRBJ1-2; the D gene is possibly TRBD1 (5 bases). V dropped 4 bases and J dropped 4 bases, with 19 bases sitting between them. The germline CDR1 and CDR2 sequences are LGHNA and YSLEER. This CDR3 region has 16 residues. Here the CDR3 DNA reads TGCGCCAGCAGCCCAGAAGCTCCGACAGCCCTCTATGGCTACACCTTC. This codes for CASSPEAPTALYGYTF.

The rearrangement joins TRBV11-2 to TRBJ1-2; 9 nucleotides agree with TRBD1. Germline CDR1 SGHAT, CDR2 FQNNGV. The CDR3 consists of 14 residues. Losses at the gene ends were 4 bases for V and 4 bases for J; bases not matched to a gene: 4. The chain's CDR3 is CASSSMDRGYGYTF. DNA for the CDR3: TGTGCCAGCAGCTCAATGGACAGGGGCTATGGCTACACCTTC.

The genes are TRBV5-4 and TRBJ1-2, with D possibly TRBD1 on 5 matching bases. Germline CDR1 and CDR2: SGHNT and YYREEE (reference sequence). The CDR3 contains 12 residues. V was clipped by 5 bases and J by 13 bases, with 18 bases between them. CDR3 protein: CASSPYEGTPTF. CDR3 bases: TGTGCCAGCAGTCCATACGAGGGGACTCCCACCTTC.

This rearrangement joins TRBV5-4 to TRBJ1-2, with D unclear. Trimming stripped 2 bases from V and 4 bases from J, with 9 bases between. Germline CDR1 reads SGHNT; CDR2 reads YYREEE (reference sequence). The CDR3 contains 13 residues. CDR3 protein: CASSLNSPYGYTF. The CDR3 DNA sequence: TGTGCCAGCAGCTTAAACAGCCCCTATGGCTACACCTTC.

This CDR3 reads CASSPVSGQGAGELFF. The CDR3 DNA is TGTGCCAGCTCACCAGTATCAGGACAGGGTGCCGGGGAGCTGTTTTTT. The chain carries TRBV18 and TRBJ2-2, with TRBD1 matching 8 bases. Trimming at V came to 2 bases and at J to 6 bases, leaving 8 bases not matched to a gene. CDR1 and CDR2 (germline): KGHSH, LQKENI. The CDR3 totals 16 residues. Supplemented by reference TRBV18 and TRBJ2-2, the full variable domain reads NAGVMQNPRHLVRRRGQEARLRCSPMKGHSHVYWYRQLPEEGLKFMVYLQKENIIDESGMPKERFSAEFPKEGPSILRIQQVVRGDSAAYFCASSPVSGQGAGELFFGEGSRLTVL.

The V and J genes are TRBV19 and TRBJ2-7, with 7 bases matching TRBD1. The V gene end was trimmed by 9 bases and the J gene end by 9 bases; junction bases not matched to a gene: 14. Germline V gives CDR1 LNHDA, CDR2 SQIVND (reference sequence). This CDR3 has 13 residues. This chain's CDR3 is CASRHTGDLGQYF. The CDR3 DNA reads as TGTGCCAGCCGACACACAGGGGATTTGGGGCAGTACTTC.

V gene TRBV23-1 combines with J gene TRBJ1-2; 9 nucleotides line up with TRBD1. TRBV23-1 is assigned to the ORF class and has an uncertain function. The length of the CDR3 is 18 residues. Losses at the gene ends were 1 base for V and 2 bases for J; bases not matched to a gene: 11. The CDR3 DNA is TGCGCCAGCAGTCAATGCCGGGGGGACAGGGTACGAAACTATGGCTACACCTTC. Translation gives CASSQCRGDRVRNYGYTF.

The chain recombines TRBV6-5 with TRBJ1-2; D unclear. Germline V CDR1 and CDR2: MNHEY, SVGAGI. The CDR3 has 14 amino acids. Deletions cut 6 bases from V and 0 bases from J, with 11 bases between. CDR3 DNA: TGTGCCAGCAGGGTCGACACGTCTAACTATGGCTACACCTTC. Protein product: CASRVDTSNYGYTF.

V usage is TRBV20-1 and J usage is TRBJ1-1; D not resolved. Germline V CDR1 and CDR2: DFQATT, SNEGSKA (reference sequence). The CDR3 is made up of 11 amino acids. The CDR3 reads CRATKSTEAFF. In nucleotides, the CDR3 is TGCAGGGCGACAAAGTCCACTGAAGCTTTCTTT.

The CDR3 DNA is TGTGCCAGCAGTTACGGACAGGGGCGAGCCGCTCCCACCTTC. Translation: CASSYGQGRAAPTF. The chain joins TRBV6-5 to TRBJ1-2; 9 positions agree with TRBD1. Germline CDR1 MNHEY, CDR2 SVGAGI. The V segment lost 2 bases and the J segment 13 bases; nucleotides outside the gene matches: 11. The CDR3 has 14 residues.

V is TRBV5-1 and J is TRBJ1-5, with 8 positions matching TRBD1. CDR1 and CDR2 (germline): SGHRS, YFSETQ. Trimming cost V 4 bases and J 2 bases; bases outside gene matches: 5. This CDR3 region has 15 residues. For the CDR3, the DNA is TGCGCCAGCAGCCTGGAGGGACAGGGCAATCAGCCCCAGCATTTT. It encodes CASSLEGQGNQPQHF.

V and J are TRBV25-1 and TRBJ2-5; tentatively, D is TRBD2 (6 bases). CDR1 and CDR2 from the germline V gene are MGHDK and SYGVNS. The CDR3 has 17 amino acids. Trimming stripped 1 base from V and 1 base from J, with 16 bases between. The DNA of the CDR3 is TGTGCCAGCAGTGAATGGCCGGGGGAAGGGTCCCAAGAGACCCAGTACTTC. The encoded protein is CASSEWPGEGSQETQYF. Looking up the rest from reference TRBV25-1 and TRBJ2-5 gives the full variable domain: EADIYQTPRYLVIGTGKKITLECSQTMGHDKMYWYQQDPGMELHLIHYSYGVNSTEKGDLSSESTVSRIRTEHFPLTLESARPSHTSQYLCASSEWPGEGSQETQYFGPGTRLLVL.

The rearrangement links TRBV2 to TRBJ1-3, with 7 nucleotides matching TRBD1. Looked up from germline, CDR1 is SNHLY and CDR2 is FYNNEI. This CDR3 spans 14 amino acids. The junction had 4 bases not matched to a gene; V was cut back by 6 bases and J by 2 bases. CDR3 bases: TGTGCCAGCAGGGGACAGTCGACTGGAAACACCATATATTTT. As protein: CASRGQSTGNTIYF.

The CDR3 DNA follows: TGTGCCATCAGTGAGAAGACAAATGAAAAACTGTTTTTT. This sequence encodes CAISEKTNEKLFF. The chain is built from TRBV10-3 and TRBJ1-4; D gene ambiguous. Germline loops: CDR1 ENHRY, CDR2 SYGVKD. Trimming pared 2 bases from V and 5 bases from J, leaving 6 bases between. The CDR3 consists of 13 residues.

V gene TRBV6-2 or TRBV6-3 combines with J gene TRBJ2-1; D remains unclear. The CDR3 loop spans 14 amino acids. Germline V gene sequence: CDR1 MNHEY, CDR2 SVGEGT. Trimming removed 2 bases at V and 6 bases at J, with 11 bases between. The CDR3 is CASSYLRQSNEQFF. CDR3 sequence (DNA): TGTGCCAGCAGTTACCTGAGGCAGTCCAATGAGCAGTTCTTC.

The chain uses TRBV27 and TRBJ1-4, with TRBD1 matching 8 bases. V trimming: 10 bases; J trimming: 5 bases; junction bases outside the gene matches: 3. The CDR3 loop spans 12 amino acids. Germline assignment: CDR1 MNHEY and CDR2 SMNVEV (reference sequence). This CDR3 reads CATRTGNEKLFF. CDR3 coding DNA: TGTGCCACCAGGACAGGGAATGAAAAACTGTTTTTT.